This T cell receptor beta chain was sequenced for a study of shared clonotypes between healthy human individuals. Study conclusions and caveats: What limited the represented genetic and exposure-history diversity was the small number of donors.

A remark on this clone: The antigen is not known. Other DNA variants within this sample encode the same CDR3.

TCRdb keeps only in-frame clones here, not all; method: immunoSEQ multiplex PCR. The sample carries hundreds of thousands of clones, around 95% recorded once. Terminally differentiated effector memory CD45RA+ cells were excluded by CCR7 positive selection of CD45RO-negative cells. The TCR sequence derives from a woman aged 25 to 45 in good health. Sequences were obtained from naive CD8+ T cells sorted from blood.

In DNA form, the CDR3 reads TGCGCCAGCAGCCAAGAGGTGGGACTACATAGATCCTACGAGCAGTACTTC. Encoded protein: CASSQEVGLHRSYEQYF. The chain employs TRBV4-1 and TRBJ2-7; 7 bases fit TRBD2. Germline V lookup: CDR1 MGHRA, CDR2 YSYEKL. With V trimmed by 0 bases and J by 1 base, 9 bases remained unmatched. CDR3 length equals 17 residues.